The rows below give T cell receptor beta chains drawn from one sample of a study of somatic mutations in cytotoxic T cells in rheumatoid arthritis. Measured with immunoSEQ multiplex PCR; TCRdb has only the in-frame clones, and not every one. The table has about 25,000 clones, roughly 74% seen once. The sample consisted of CD8+ T cells sorted from blood. The receptors originated from a woman under 30 in good health. CDR3s include the opening cysteine and the closing phenylalanine or tryptophan. Fields, in order: J gene, clone size, D gene, V gene, CDR3 length, CDR3 DNA, CDR3 protein. A D gene is named only where the DNA matches it firmly. Not all rows give a size; the values are once, few, many and, for expanded clones, a class.

j_gene: TRBJ2-1
abundance: .
d_gene: TRBD2
v_gene: TRBV5-6
len: 13
CDR3nt: TGTGCCAGCAGTGGGGGGGCCTACAATGAGCAGTTCTTC
CDR3aa: CASSGGAYNEQFF

j_gene: TRBJ2-7
abundance: .
d_gene: TRBD2
v_gene: TRBV11-2
len: 19
CDR3nt: TGTGCCAGCAGCCCCGGGCTGGCGGGAGGCGATGATCTGGGCTACGAGCAGTACTTC
CDR3aa: CASSPGLAGGDDLGYEQYF

j_gene: TRBJ2-7
abundance: once
d_gene: .
v_gene: TRBV14
len: 14
CDR3nt: TGTGCCAGCAGCCAAGTCACGACTCCACAAGGGCGGTACTTC
CDR3aa: CASSQVTTPQGRYF

j_gene: TRBJ1-2
abundance: .
d_gene: .
v_gene: TRBV11-2
len: 14
CDR3nt: TGTGCCAGCAGTTCGCACACGGGGGCCTATGGCTACACCTTC
CDR3aa: CASSSHTGAYGYTF

j_gene: TRBJ2-7
abundance: .
d_gene: .
v_gene: TRBV28
len: 15
CDR3nt: TGTGCCAGCAGTTTAACGCTAGGGGTGTCCTACGAGCAGTACTTC
CDR3aa: CASSLTLGVSYEQYF

j_gene: TRBJ1-1
abundance: .
d_gene: .
v_gene: TRBV6-5
len: 11
CDR3nt: TGTGCCAGCTACCAGTACACTGAAGCTTTCTTT
CDR3aa: CASYQYTEAFF

j_gene: TRBJ1-2
abundance: .
d_gene: .
v_gene: TRBV30
len: 14
CDR3nt: TGTGCCTGGAGTGTGGGGGGGCCATACTATGGCTACACCTTC
CDR3aa: CAWSVGGPYYGYTF

j_gene: TRBJ1-3
abundance: .
d_gene: .
v_gene: TRBV2
len: 15
CDR3nt: TGTGCCAGCAGTGTCGGCGTAGATACTGGAAACACCATATATTTT
CDR3aa: CASSVGVDTGNTIYF

j_gene: TRBJ1-6
abundance: .
d_gene: TRBD1
v_gene: TRBV29-1
len: 13
CDR3nt: TGCAGCCCCCACGACAGGGAATATTCACCCCTCCACTTT
CDR3aa: CSPHDREYSPLHF

j_gene: TRBJ1-6
abundance: .
d_gene: TRBD1
v_gene: TRBV13
len: 16
CDR3nt: TGTGCCAGCAGCTTAGCGGGGGACAGGGTCAATTCACCCCTCCACTTT
CDR3aa: CASSLAGDRVNSPLHF

j_gene: TRBJ2-1
abundance: .
d_gene: TRBD2
v_gene: TRBV7-9
len: 15
CDR3nt: TGTGCCAGCATCATAGCGGGGGACTATTACAATGAGCAGTTCTTC
CDR3aa: CASIIAGDYYNEQFF

j_gene: TRBJ2-3
abundance: .
d_gene: TRBD2
v_gene: TRBV19
len: 15
CDR3nt: TGTGCCAGTAAGGGTGCGGGGGTAGGGACAGATACGCAGTATTTT
CDR3aa: CASKGAGVGTDTQYF

j_gene: TRBJ2-2
abundance: .
d_gene: .
v_gene: TRBV7-8
len: 13
CDR3nt: TGTGCCAATTTCGGGGGGCTTTCCGGGGAGCTGTTTTTT
CDR3aa: CANFGGLSGELFF

j_gene: TRBJ2-6
abundance: .
d_gene: .
v_gene: TRBV5-4
len: 16
CDR3nt: TGTGCCAGCAGCCCAACAGCCGACTCTGGGGCCAACGTCCTGACTTTC
CDR3aa: CASSPTADSGANVLTF

j_gene: TRBJ1-5
abundance: .
d_gene: .
v_gene: TRBV4-1
len: 12
CDR3nt: TGCGCCAGCAGCCAAGGGGGTCAGCCCCAGCATTTT
CDR3aa: CASSQGGQPQHF

j_gene: TRBJ2-1
abundance: few
d_gene: TRBD1
v_gene: TRBV7-2
len: 13
CDR3nt: TGTGCCAGCAGCGCGACAGGGTACCATGAGCAGTTCTTC
CDR3aa: CASSATGYHEQFF

j_gene: TRBJ2-5
abundance: .
d_gene: TRBD2
v_gene: TRBV5-6
len: 14
CDR3nt: TGTGCCAGCAGCGGTCCGGGGGGTCTCGAGACCCAGTACTTC
CDR3aa: CASSGPGGLETQYF

j_gene: TRBJ1-5
abundance: few
d_gene: .
v_gene: TRBV19
len: 16
CDR3nt: TGTGCCAGTAGTATAGAAGGGAGGACAGACGGCCAGCCCCAGCATTTT
CDR3aa: CASSIEGRTDGQPQHF

j_gene: TRBJ2-1
abundance: .
d_gene: TRBD1
v_gene: TRBV7-2
len: 17
CDR3nt: TGTGCCAGCAGCCAAGACAGGGGAATGAGCTCCTACAATGAGCAGTTCTTC
CDR3aa: CASSQDRGMSSYNEQFF

j_gene: TRBJ2-1
abundance: .
d_gene: TRBD1
v_gene: TRBV9
len: 16
CDR3nt: TGTGCCAGCAGCGTAGGGGGGACAGGGAATAGGAATGAGCAGTTCTTC
CDR3aa: CASSVGGTGNRNEQFF

j_gene: TRBJ2-7
abundance: .
d_gene: .
v_gene: TRBV2
len: 11
CDR3nt: TGTGCCAGCAGTGAGGGTTACGAGCAGTACTTC
CDR3aa: CASSEGYEQYF

j_gene: TRBJ2-2
abundance: .
d_gene: TRBD2
v_gene: TRBV7-9
len: 16
CDR3nt: TGTGCCAGCAGCTTAGACGGGAGGGCCACGGCCGGGGAGCTGTTTTTT
CDR3aa: CASSLDGRATAGELFF

j_gene: TRBJ2-1
abundance: .
d_gene: .
v_gene: TRBV15
len: 13
CDR3nt: TGTGCCACCAGCAGAGATCGAGACTATGAGCAGTTCTTC
CDR3aa: CATSRDRDYEQFF

j_gene: TRBJ1-5
abundance: .
d_gene: .
v_gene: TRBV28
len: 14
CDR3nt: TGTGCCAGCAGTCTGAAGGGAGGCAATCAGCCCCAGCATTTT
CDR3aa: CASSLKGGNQPQHF

j_gene: TRBJ2-1
abundance: .
d_gene: TRBD2
v_gene: TRBV7-3
len: 16
CDR3nt: TGTGCCAGCAGCTTAGGGCTAGCGGGGGCCTACAATGAGCAGTTCTTC
CDR3aa: CASSLGLAGAYNEQFF

j_gene: TRBJ2-3
abundance: .
d_gene: .
v_gene: TRBV7-6
len: 15
CDR3nt: TGTGCCAGCAGCTTAGCGCGCCAGTTCACAGATACGCAGTATTTT
CDR3aa: CASSLARQFTDTQYF

j_gene: TRBJ2-1
abundance: .
d_gene: TRBD1
v_gene: TRBV28
len: 15
CDR3nt: TGTGCCAGCCACCGGGACAGGGGCTTCTACAATGAGCAGTTCTTC
CDR3aa: CASHRDRGFYNEQFF

j_gene: TRBJ2-7
abundance: .
d_gene: TRBD2
v_gene: TRBV25-1
len: 16
CDR3nt: TGTGCCAGCAGTGGGCTAGCGGGAGGGGAGAACTACGAGCAGTACTTC
CDR3aa: CASSGLAGGENYEQYF

j_gene: TRBJ2-3
abundance: .
d_gene: .
v_gene: TRBV29-1
len: 15
CDR3nt: TGCAGCGTTGATTTGACTAACCCTAGCACAGATACGCAGTATTTT
CDR3aa: CSVDLTNPSTDTQYF